Listed below are T cell receptor beta chains from one sample, sequenced in a study of blood T cell repertoires in COVID-19. Method: immunoSEQ multiplex PCR; TCRdb's copy keeps in-frame clones and lacks some. Among 250,000 to 300,000 clones, about nine tenths were seen once, and the ten largest hold roughly 12%. The material sequenced was peripheral blood. All receptors come from a woman in her twenties or thirties with COVID-19, enrolled during active disease. Each CDR3 is given with its conserved first and last residue. The D gene is left open where the match is weak. Clone size appears in some rows only: once, few, many, or a class for an expanded clone.

TRBV29-1	13	TRBJ2-5	TRBD2	.	TGCAGCTCTCGGGAAAGCGGGAAGGTGACCCAGTACTTC	CSSRESGKVTQYF
TRBV29-1	13	TRBJ2-7	.	.	TGCAGCGTTGAGGGAAGGGGTACCTACGAGCAGTACTTC	CSVEGRGTYEQYF
TRBV19	15	TRBJ1-5	TRBD1	.	TGTGCCAGTACATTGGGACAGGGGGTAAATCAGCCCCAGCATTTT	CASTLGQGVNQPQHF
TRBV15	13	TRBJ2-7	.	.	TGTGCCACCAGCAGAGACAGCTCCTACGAGCAGTACTTC	CATSRDSSYEQYF
TRBV28	13	TRBJ1-2	.	few	TGTGCCAGCAGTTTATCCCCCTCGGATGGCTACACCTTC	CASSLSPSDGYTF
TRBV5-1	14	TRBJ1-4	.	.	TGCGCCAGCAGCTTGGGGACTGCAAATGAAAAACTGTTTTTT	CASSLGTANEKLFF
TRBV3-1/TRBV3-2	14	TRBJ2-1	.	.	TGTGCCAGCAGCCAAGTGGACAGCCACAATGAGCAGTTCTTC	CASSQVDSHNEQFF
TRBV4-3	13	TRBJ1-2	.	.	TGCGCCAGCAGCCAAGTCAGTAACTATGGCTACACCTTC	CASSQVSNYGYTF
TRBV7-2	17	TRBJ2-1	TRBD1	.	TGTGCCAGCAGCTTAGTTTGGGACAGGGTAACCTACAATGAGCAGTTCTTC	CASSLVWDRVTYNEQFF
TRBV6-5	14	TRBJ1-3	TRBD1	.	TGTGCCAGCACTGGGACAGGGGAAGGAAACACCATATATTTT	CASTGTGEGNTIYF
TRBV30	13	TRBJ1-2	.	.	TGTGCCTGGAGTGCAACCTCCCAGGTCAGCTACACCTTC	CAWSATSQVSYTF
TRBV5-5	13	TRBJ1-4	TRBD1	.	TGTGCCAGCGCGACAGGGTTGGGGGAAAAACTGTTTTTT	CASATGLGEKLFF
TRBV11-2	14	TRBJ2-7	TRBD1	.	TGTGCCAGCAGCTTACCAAACAGGGGCGACGAGCAGTACTTC	CASSLPNRGDEQYF
TRBV18	13	TRBJ1-5	.	.	TGTGCCAGCTCACCTTCGAGCGATCAGCCCCAGCATTTT	CASSPSSDQPQHF
TRBV4-3	16	TRBJ2-7	.	.	TGCGCCAGCAGCCAAGATTGGCGGGAATTGGCCTACGAGCAGTACTTC	CASSQDWRELAYEQYF
TRBV6-4	15	TRBJ2-3	TRBD2	.	TGTGCCAGCAGAAGACTAGCGGGACCCACAGATACGCAGTATTTT	CASRRLAGPTDTQYF
TRBV6-7	15	TRBJ2-7	TRBD1	few	TGTGCCAGCAGTGACGCCGGGACAGGGGTCTACGAGCAGTACTTC	CASSDAGTGVYEQYF
TRBV29-1	13	TRBJ1-2	.	once	TGCACCTCATCACTCGGTTCTAACTATGGCTACACCTTC	CTSSLGSNYGYTF
TRBV7-9	15	TRBJ2-1	TRBD1	.	TGTGCCAGCAGCCGCGGACAGGGCTCCTACAATGAGCAGTTCTTC	CASSRGQGSYNEQFF
TRBV28	15	TRBJ1-5	TRBD1	few	TGTGCCAGCAGTTTCGGACAGGGATGGGATCAGCCCCAGCATTTT	CASSFGQGWDQPQHF
TRBV3-1/TRBV3-2	12	TRBJ2-1	.	.	TGTGCCAGCAGTCTAGGAGTCGATGAGCAGTTCTTC	CASSLGVDEQFF
TRBV28	15	TRBJ2-7	.	.	TGTGCCAGCAGTCCCCTGGACAAGATCGTCCTGCAGCAGTACTTC	CASSPLDKIVLQQYF
TRBV4-1	15	TRBJ1-4	.	.	TGCGCCAGCAGCCAATCGGCACAGGGAGGGGAAAAACTGTTTTTT	CASSQSAQGGEKLFF
TRBV5-6	17	TRBJ1-4	.	.	TGTGCCAGCAGCTTGTCGGCAGGGGTCCCCCTTAATGAAAAACTGTTTTTT	CASSLSAGVPLNEKLFF
TRBV7-6	13	TRBJ2-1	.	.	TGTGCCAGCAGCTCCGGGGGTCTCAATGAGCAGTTCTTC	CASSSGGLNEQFF
TRBV18	13	TRBJ2-7	TRBD1	.	TGTGCCAGCGCGCGGACAGGCCCCTACGAGCAGTACTTC	CASARTGPYEQYF
TRBV6-2/TRBV6-3	15	TRBJ1-5	TRBD1	few	TGTGCCAGCAGTTTTTCAGGGGGTAGCAATCAGCCCCAGCATTTT	CASSFSGGSNQPQHF
TRBV5-1	16	TRBJ2-5	TRBD2	.	TGCGCCAGCAGCTCAGGACTAGCGGGCACACAAGAGACCCAGTACTTC	CASSSGLAGTQETQYF
TRBV30	13	TRBJ2-7	TRBD2	.	TGTGCCTGGAGTGTGACTAGCGCCTACGAGCAGTACTTC	CAWSVTSAYEQYF
TRBV9	15	TRBJ1-3	.	once	TGTGCCAGCACCCGTACGGGCAGGGGAGGAAACACCATATATTTT	CASTRTGRGGNTIYF
TRBV12-3/TRBV12-4	13	TRBJ2-1	TRBD2	.	TGTGCCGGGGGACTAGCGGGAGCGGTGGAGCAGTTCTTC	CAGGLAGAVEQFF
TRBV7-9	18	TRBJ2-2	TRBD1	.	TGTGCCAGCAGCTTAGGTACAGGGGGCGCGAAGAACACCGGGGAGCTGTTTTTT	CASSLGTGGAKNTGELFF
TRBV10-1	14	TRBJ2-1	TRBD2	.	TGCGCCAGCTCCCTTAGCGGGAGGGGGAATGAGCAGTTCTTC	CASSLSGRGNEQFF
TRBV9	17	TRBJ1-2	TRBD1	once	TGTGCCAGCAGCCCAAATCCCGGGACAGCGTCCTTCTATGGCTACACCTTC	CASSPNPGTASFYGYTF
TRBV7-9	17	TRBJ2-7	TRBD2	once	TGTGCCAGCAGCTTAGGAAGTGGCGGGAGCAGCCGGTACGAGCAGTACTTC	CASSLGSGGSSRYEQYF
TRBV6-2/TRBV6-3	15	TRBJ2-2	.	.	TGTGCCAGCAGTTACGCCCTACTAGGCACCGGGGAGCTGTTTTTT	CASSYALLGTGELFF
TRBV5-1	16	TRBJ2-5	TRBD2	few	TGCGCCAGCAGCCCACATGGCGGGAGGGCCCAAGAGACCCAGTACTTC	CASSPHGGRAQETQYF
TRBV11-2	16	TRBJ1-4	.	.	TGTGCCAGCATGGCCCTCGGACGGGGGGCCGGAGAAAAACTGTTTTTT	CASMALGRGAGEKLFF
TRBV11-2	15	TRBJ1-6	TRBD1	.	TGTGCCAGCAGCTTATGGGGACAGGGGTTCTCACCCCTCCACTTT	CASSLWGQGFSPLHF
TRBV5-4	12	TRBJ1-2	.	.	TGTGCCAGCAGCTCCTTAAACTATGGCTACACCTTC	CASSSLNYGYTF
TRBV18	15	TRBJ2-2	TRBD1	.	TGTGCCAGCTCCGAAAGACAGGGAGTTACCGGGGAGCTGTTTTTT	CASSERQGVTGELFF
TRBV7-6	14	TRBJ1-2	.	.	TGTGCCAGCAGCCCAGGAGTGGACATCTATGGCTACACCTTC	CASSPGVDIYGYTF
TRBV7-2	15	TRBJ1-6	.	.	TGTGCCAGCAGCCCGAACCGGGTCGCTAATTCACCCCTCCACTTT	CASSPNRVANSPLHF
TRBV28	17	TRBJ1-5	TRBD1	.	TGTGCCAGTAGTTTGCCAGGGGGCCTACCAAGCAATCAGCCCCAGCATTTT	CASSLPGGLPSNQPQHF
TRBV6-2/TRBV6-3	16	TRBJ1-5	.	.	TGTGCCAGCAGTTATCAAACAGGGCGCGGCAATCAGCCCCAGCATTTT	CASSYQTGRGNQPQHF
TRBV10-2	15	TRBJ1-5	.	.	TGCGCCAGCAGCCGCGGACCGTCTCCGGGGCAGCCCCAGCATTTT	CASSRGPSPGQPQHF
TRBV15	13	TRBJ2-7	.	.	TGTGCCACCAGCTACGGGAGAGCCTACGAGCAGTACTTC	CATSYGRAYEQYF
TRBV28	15	TRBJ2-1	.	.	TGTGCCAGCAGTTTTCTTAGCGCCGGCTACAATGAGCAGTTCTTC	CASSFLSAGYNEQFF
TRBV30	14	TRBJ2-7	TRBD2	.	TGTGCCTGGAGTAGCGGGGGGACATCTTACGAGCAGTACTTC	CAWSSGGTSYEQYF
TRBV6-6	15	TRBJ2-1	TRBD2	.	TGTGCCAGCAGTTTGCCCGGACTAGCGGGTAATGAGCAGTTCTTC	CASSLPGLAGNEQFF
TRBV7-9	15	TRBJ2-2	TRBD2	.	TGTGCCAGCAGCCGGACTAGCCTTGATGGCGGGGAGCTGTTTTTT	CASSRTSLDGGELFF
TRBV27	17	TRBJ1-5	TRBD1	.	TGTGCCAGCAGTCCGTGGACAGGGGACCCCCCTAATCAGCCCCAGCATTTT	CASSPWTGDPPNQPQHF
TRBV28	16	TRBJ1-1	TRBD1	.	TGTGCCAGCAGTTTATTACAGGGGCTACGGGACACTGAAGCTTTCTTT	CASSLLQGLRDTEAFF